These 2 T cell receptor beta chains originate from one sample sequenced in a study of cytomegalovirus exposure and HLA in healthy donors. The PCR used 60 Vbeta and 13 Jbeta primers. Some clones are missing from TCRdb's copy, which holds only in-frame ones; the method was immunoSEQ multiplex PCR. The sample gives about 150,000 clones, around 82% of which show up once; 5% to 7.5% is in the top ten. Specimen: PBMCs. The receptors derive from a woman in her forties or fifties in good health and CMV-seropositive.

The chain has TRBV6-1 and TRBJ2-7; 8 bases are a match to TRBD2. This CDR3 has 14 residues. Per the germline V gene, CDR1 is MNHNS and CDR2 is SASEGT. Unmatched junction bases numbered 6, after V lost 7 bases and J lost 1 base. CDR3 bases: TGTGCCAGCATTTACATAGCGGGGTCCTACGAGCAGTACTTC. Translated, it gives CASIYIAGSYEQYF.

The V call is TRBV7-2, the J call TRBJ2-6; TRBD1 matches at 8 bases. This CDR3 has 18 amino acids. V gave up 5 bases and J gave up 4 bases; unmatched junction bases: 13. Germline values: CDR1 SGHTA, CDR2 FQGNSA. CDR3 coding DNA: TGTGCCAGCAGCAGTAAGACAGGGGCGATTTACGGGGCCAACGTCCTGACTTTC. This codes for CASSSKTGAIYGANVLTF. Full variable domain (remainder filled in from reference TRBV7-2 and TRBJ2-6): GAGVSQSPSNKVTEKGKDVELRCDPISGHTALYWYRQSLGQGLEFLIYFQGNSAPDKSGLPSDRFSAERTGGSVSTLTIQRTQQEDSAVYLCASSSKTGAIYGANVLTFGAGSRLTVL.